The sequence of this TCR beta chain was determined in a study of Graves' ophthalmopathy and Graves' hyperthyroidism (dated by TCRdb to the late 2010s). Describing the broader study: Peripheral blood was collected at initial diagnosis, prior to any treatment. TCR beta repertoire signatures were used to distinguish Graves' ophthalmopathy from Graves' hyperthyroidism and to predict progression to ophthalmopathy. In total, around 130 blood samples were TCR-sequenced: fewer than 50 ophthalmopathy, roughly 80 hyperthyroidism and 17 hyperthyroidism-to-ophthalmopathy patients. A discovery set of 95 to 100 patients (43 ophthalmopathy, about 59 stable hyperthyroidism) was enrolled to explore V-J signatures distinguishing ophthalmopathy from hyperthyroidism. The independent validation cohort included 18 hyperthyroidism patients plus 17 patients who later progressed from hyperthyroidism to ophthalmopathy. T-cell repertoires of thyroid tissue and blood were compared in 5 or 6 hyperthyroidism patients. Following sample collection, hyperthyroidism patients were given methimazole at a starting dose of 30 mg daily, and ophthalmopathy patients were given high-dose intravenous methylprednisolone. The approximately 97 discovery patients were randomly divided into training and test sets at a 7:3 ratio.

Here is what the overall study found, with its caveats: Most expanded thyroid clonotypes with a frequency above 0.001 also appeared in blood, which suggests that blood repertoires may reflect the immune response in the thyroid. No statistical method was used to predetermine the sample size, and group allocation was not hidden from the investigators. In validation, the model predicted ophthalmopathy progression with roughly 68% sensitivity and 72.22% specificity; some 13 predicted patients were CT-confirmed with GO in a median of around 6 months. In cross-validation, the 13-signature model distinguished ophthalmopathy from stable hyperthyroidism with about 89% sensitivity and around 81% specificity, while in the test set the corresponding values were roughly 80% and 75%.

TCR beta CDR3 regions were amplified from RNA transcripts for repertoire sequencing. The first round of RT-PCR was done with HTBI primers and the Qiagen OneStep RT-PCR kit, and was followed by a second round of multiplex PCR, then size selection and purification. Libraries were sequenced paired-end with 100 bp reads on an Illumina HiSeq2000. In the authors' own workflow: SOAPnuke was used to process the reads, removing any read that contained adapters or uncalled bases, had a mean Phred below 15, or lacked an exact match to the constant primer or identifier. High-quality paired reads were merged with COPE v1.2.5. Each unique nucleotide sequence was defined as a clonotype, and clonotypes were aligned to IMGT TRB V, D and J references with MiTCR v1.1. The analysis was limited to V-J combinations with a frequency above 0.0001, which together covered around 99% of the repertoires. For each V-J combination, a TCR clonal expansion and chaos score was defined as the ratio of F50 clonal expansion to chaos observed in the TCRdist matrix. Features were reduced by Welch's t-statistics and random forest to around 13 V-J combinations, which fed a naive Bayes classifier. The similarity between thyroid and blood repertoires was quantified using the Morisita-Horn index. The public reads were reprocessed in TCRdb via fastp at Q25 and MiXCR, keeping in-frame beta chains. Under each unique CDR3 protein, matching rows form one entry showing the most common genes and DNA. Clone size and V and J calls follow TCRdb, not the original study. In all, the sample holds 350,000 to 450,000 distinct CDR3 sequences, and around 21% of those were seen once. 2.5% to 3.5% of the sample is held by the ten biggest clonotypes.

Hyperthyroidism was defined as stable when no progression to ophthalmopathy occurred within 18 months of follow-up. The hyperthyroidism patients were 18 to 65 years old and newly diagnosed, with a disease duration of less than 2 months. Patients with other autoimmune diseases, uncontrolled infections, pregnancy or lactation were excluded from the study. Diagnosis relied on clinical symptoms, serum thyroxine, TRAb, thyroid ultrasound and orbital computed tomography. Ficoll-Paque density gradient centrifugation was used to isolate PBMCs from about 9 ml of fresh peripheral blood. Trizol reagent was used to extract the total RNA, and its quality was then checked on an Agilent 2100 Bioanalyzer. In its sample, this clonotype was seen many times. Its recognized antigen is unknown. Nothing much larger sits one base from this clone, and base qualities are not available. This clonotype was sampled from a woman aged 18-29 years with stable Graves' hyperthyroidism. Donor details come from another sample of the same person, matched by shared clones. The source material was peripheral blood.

The CDR3 region: CASRQRLTGPWHEQYF. The DNA sequence is as follows: TGTGCCAGCAGACAACGACTAACCGGCCCTTGGCACGAGCAGTACTTC. The chain is assembled from TRBV7-6 and TRBJ2-7; perhaps TRBD2 is the D gene, with 5 bases matching. Per the germline V gene, SGHVS is the CDR1 and FNYEAQ is the CDR2. Trimming costs V 6 bases and J 5 bases, and their ends lie 23 bases apart. The CDR3 runs 16 residues from the cysteine to the phenylalanine. Here the CDR3 DNA is all that survives: 48 bases in frame from base 1.